These 2 T cell receptor beta chains share one sample of origin, sequenced in a study of T-cell reconstitution after alpha-beta-depleted transplantation in children. Unique molecular identifiers were incorporated when the TCRbeta library was constructed. Each CDR3 protein gets one entry after TCRdb re-called the PCR reads with MiXCR. Of approximately 200,000 distinct CDR3 sequences in the sample, approximately 14% were seen once. The starting material was PBMCs from the stem cell graft donor, obtained from the stem cell graft. The receptor source for this set is a human donor who donated a stem cell graft to a child with acute lymphoblastic leukemia.

This clonotype was found a few times. The chain combines TRBV3-1 with TRBJ2-1; D unclear. This CDR3 contains 14 residues. Trimming took off 0 bases at V and 6 bases at J, with 9 bases between the two ends. The germline gives CDR1 LGHDT, CDR2 YNNKEL (reference sequence). The DNA of the CDR3 is TGTGCCAGCAGCCAAGATTTGGCTACCAATGAGCAGTTCTTC. Its translation is CASSQDLATNEQFF.

In this sample, this clonotype turned up many times. The chain couples TRBV3-1 to TRBJ2-7; no clear D. V was clipped by 1 base and J by 0 bases, with 10 bases between them. CDR1 is LGHDT and CDR2 is YNNKEL in the germline V gene (reference sequence). CDR3 length: 15 residues. As DNA, the CDR3 is TGTGCCAGCAGCCAAGGGCCAGGCAGCTCCTACGAGCAGTACTTC. The encoded protein is CASSQGPGSSYEQYF.